This T cell receptor beta chain appears in the sequencing data of a study of cytomegalovirus exposure and HLA in healthy donors. Germline V lookup: CDR1 LNHNV, CDR2 YYDKDF (reference sequence). V dropped 3 bases and J dropped 8 bases, with 11 bases sitting between them. The CDR3 totals 13 residues. Use of 60 Vbeta and 13 Jbeta primers characterized the PCR. Sequenced by immunoSEQ multiplex PCR; TCRdb stores in-frame clones only, minus some. The sample carries some 110,000 clones, about four fifths recorded once. V and J are TRBV15 and TRBJ1-5, with D possibly TRBD1 on 5 matching bases. The clonotype comes from a woman in her 30s in good health and CMV-seronegative. Source material: PBMCs. CDR3 region: CATSSVRTKPQHF. In nucleotides, the CDR3 is TGTGCCACCAGCAGCGTCCGGACAAAGCCCCAGCATTTT. Combining the CDR3 with reference TRBV15 and TRBJ1-5 gives the whole variable domain DAMVIQNPRYQVTQFGKPVTLSCSQTLNHNVMYWYQQKSSQAPKLLFHYYDKDFNNEADTPDNFQSRRPNTSFCFLDIRSPGLGDTAMYLCATSSVRTKPQHFGDGTRLSIL.